Given below is one T cell receptor beta chain in context. As yet, its antigen is unknown. A quantitative 5'-RACE method, one with molecular barcodes, was used to make TCR beta libraries. TCRdb re-called the 5' RACE reads with MiXCR, one entry per CDR3 protein. The repertoire holds roughly 700,000 distinct CDR3 sequences, with over 15% as singletons. The data were taken from a study of CD8 T cells in ankylosing spondylitis. Study-wide points: Clones linked to disease were reported to show significant enrichment in matched ankylosing spondylitis synovial fluid. A motif of roughly eight highly homologous TCR beta variants was seen as apparently characteristic of ankylosing spondylitis blood. Prior work had noted some motif variants in reactive arthritis blood and synovial fluid. Those disease-linked clones were CD8+; they were also relatively rare in peripheral blood.

The sequenced sample consisted of blood, either unsorted or a sorted T cell fraction (not recorded which). The sequence came from a male donor with ankylosing spondylitis.

The CDR3 sequence is CASRSAPPNGYTF. CDR3 nucleotides: TGTGCCAGTAGGTCGGCCCCGCCCAATGGCTACACCTTC. This chain uses TRBV19 with TRBJ1-2; D is unclear. This CDR3 is built from 13 residues. The ends were cut back, 6 bases at V and 6 bases at J, with 14 bases in the middle. Germline CDR1 is LNHDA and CDR2 is SQIVND (reference sequence).